What follows are 29 T cell receptor beta chains derived from one specimen sequenced in a study of T cell responses to AZD1222 COVID-19 vaccine. The protocol was immunoSEQ multiplex PCR, while the TCRdb copy is restricted to in-frame clones and leaves out a portion. The table lists about 97,000 clones, more than 85% of them singletons. The input for sequencing was peripheral blood, taken on day 0 of AZD1222 vaccination. These receptors originate from an adult in good health.

This chain links TRBV5-4 with TRBJ1-2, with unresolved D. This CDR3 comprises 12 residues. Germline-derived CDR1 and CDR2 are SGHNT and YYREEE (reference sequence). Deletions cut 4 bases from V and 4 bases from J, with 8 bases between. CDR3 in DNA: TGTGCCAGCAGCGAAGGGTCCTATGGCTACACCTTC. Amino acid sequence: CASSEGSYGYTF.

The gene calls are TRBV2 and TRBJ1-5; TRBD1 matches 10 bases. Trimming removed 4 bases from V and 1 base from J; junction bases left unmatched: 4. This CDR3 is built from 16 residues. The germline gives CDR1 SNHLY, CDR2 FYNNEI. The CDR3 here is CASSGQGARSNQPQHF. CDR3 in DNA: TGTGCCAGCAGTGGACAGGGGGCGAGGAGCAATCAGCCCCAGCATTTT.

This chain links TRBV5-1 with TRBJ1-6; a possible D gene is TRBD1 (5 bases). V was cut by 4 bases and J by 6 bases, with 14 bases left in between. CDR3 size: 15 residues. Germline V gives CDR1 SGHRS, CDR2 YFSETQ. CDR3 in amino acids: CASSVQRGPNSPLHF. The CDR3 coding sequence is TGCGCCAGCAGCGTCCAAAGGGGTCCTAATTCACCCCTCCACTTT.

The DNA for the CDR3 is TGTGCCAGCAGTACCGGGACCTCCTACGAGCAGTACTTC. Amino acids: CASSTGTSYEQYF. The rearrangement links TRBV6-2 or TRBV6-3 to TRBJ2-7, with D perhaps being TRBD1 or TRBD2 (5 bases each). CDR3 length equals 13 residues. Germline CDR1 MNHEY, CDR2 SVGEGT. Trimming shortened V by 5 bases and J by 0 bases, and 8 bases separated the two germline ends.

This chain connects TRBV19 to TRBJ1-5; the D gene is possibly TRBD1 (5 bases). CDR1 is LNHDA, CDR2 SQIVND, per germline (reference sequence). V was clipped by 3 bases and J by 6 bases, with 12 bases between them. This CDR3 has 14 amino acids. This CDR3 is CASSMIRDGQPQHF. In DNA, the CDR3 is TGTGCCAGTAGTATGATCAGGGACGGTCAGCCCCAGCATTTT.

The chain employs TRBV5-1 and TRBJ2-2, with 8 bases aligning to TRBD1. With V trimmed by 0 bases and J by 1 base, 5 bases remained unmatched. The CDR3 totals 17 residues. The germline gives CDR1 SGHRS, CDR2 YFSETQ. In DNA, the CDR3 is TGCGCCAGCAGCTTGGGCGGACAGGGAGGGAACACCGGGGAGCTGTTTTTT. Its protein is CASSLGGQGGNTGELFF.

The rearrangement links TRBV27 to TRBJ1-3; unclear D gene. The CDR3 consists of 15 residues. CDR1 and CDR2 (germline): MNHEY, SMNVEV (reference sequence). V lost 2 bases, J lost 3 bases, and 11 bases lay in between. CDR3 in amino acids: CASSLRWTFGNTIYF. In DNA form, the CDR3 reads TGTGCCAGCAGTTTACGATGGACCTTTGGAAACACCATATATTTT.

This rearrangement joins TRBV5-1 to TRBJ2-5; tentative D call: TRBD1 (6 bases). The germline gives CDR1 SGHRS, CDR2 YFSETQ. V dropped 4 bases and J dropped 5 bases, with 15 bases sitting between them. CDR3 size: 14 residues. The CDR3: CASSPDRPSETQYF. In nucleotides, the CDR3 is TGCGCCAGCAGCCCCGACAGGCCGTCGGAGACCCAGTACTTC.

The gene calls are TRBV5-1 and TRBJ2-3; 9 bases fit TRBD1. V shed 0 bases, J shed 4 bases, and the junction held 3 bases outside the gene matches. This CDR3 has 15 residues. CDR1 is SGHRS and CDR2 is YFSETQ in the germline V gene. The CDR3 is CASSLGDRVPDTQYF. CDR3 bases: TGCGCCAGCAGCTTGGGGGACAGGGTCCCAGATACGCAGTATTTT.

CDR3 DNA sequence: TGTGCCAGCAGAAGGGACAGGGGGCTATTCAATCAGCCCCAGCATTTT. Translated: CASRRDRGLFNQPQHF. This chain uses TRBV28 with TRBJ1-5; 12 nucleotides match TRBD1. The V and J ends lost 6 bases and 3 bases, in that order; junction bases with no gene match: 6. The CDR3 covers 16 residues. Germline V gene data show CDR1 as MDHEN and CDR2 as SYDVKM. The full variable domain, rest sourced from reference TRBV28 and TRBJ1-5, is DVKVTQSSRYLVKRTGEKVFLECVQDMDHENMFWYRQDPGLGLRLIYFSYDVKMKEKGDIPEGYSVSREKKERFSLILESASTNQTSMYLCASRRDRGLFNQPQHFGDGTRLSIL.

This CDR3 reads CASSLGPGGAQPQHF. The CDR3, as DNA: TGTGCCAGCAGCTTAGGTCCGGGGGGAGCCCAGCCCCAGCATTTT. The rearrangement uses TRBV13 and TRBJ1-5, with D tentatively TRBD1 (5 bases). V gave up 0 bases and J gave up 7 bases, with 13 bases separating them. Germline loops: CDR1 PRHDT, CDR2 FYEKMQ (reference sequence). The CDR3 spans 15 residues.

The rearrangement joins TRBV7-3 to TRBJ1-1, with D unclear. CDR1 and CDR2 from the germline V gene are SGHTA and FQGTGA. This CDR3 region has 15 residues. V lost 3 bases and J lost 1, with 12 bases in between. The CDR3 protein is CASSFQAEPNTEAFF. As DNA, the CDR3 is TGTGCCAGCAGCTTCCAGGCAGAACCGAACACTGAAGCTTTCTTT.

V is TRBV3-1 (or the pseudogene TRBV3-2) and J is TRBJ2-6, with D uncertain. Germline V CDR1 and CDR2: LGHDT, YNNKEL (reference sequence). The CDR3 sequence is 17 residues long. Deletions cut 1 base from V and 1 base from J, with 11 bases between. In DNA form, the CDR3 reads TGTGCCAGCAGCCAAGTGGCCCAGCTTTCTGGGGCCAACGTCCTGACTTTC. Translating it yields CASSQVAQLSGANVLTF.

Written as DNA, the CDR3 is TGTGCCAGCAGTTTTAGGACAGGGCACACCGGGGAGCTGTTTTTT. The encoded protein is CASSFRTGHTGELFF. J is TRBJ2-2 and V is TRBV27; 8 nucleotides align to TRBD1. The CDR3 loop spans 15 amino acids. J gave up 3 bases and V 3 bases, and 3 bases lay outside the gene matches. Looked up from germline, CDR1 is MNHEY and CDR2 is SMNVEV (reference sequence).

The V call is TRBV9, the J call TRBJ2-3; D is unresolved. V was shortened by 0 bases and J by 3 bases, with 5 bases between the two germline ends. Germline values: CDR1 SGDLS, CDR2 YYNGEE. This CDR3 has 13 amino acids. DNA for the CDR3: TGTGCCAGCAGCGTAGCCGAGACAGATACGCAGTATTTT. This translates into CASSVAETDTQYF.

The chain joins TRBV28 to TRBJ1-6; tentatively, D is TRBD1 (5 bases). Trimming cost V 4 bases and J 9 bases, with 13 bases left between them. The germline CDR1 and CDR2 sequences are MDHEN and SYDVKM. This CDR3 has 14 residues. CDR3 in DNA: TGTGCCAGCAGTTCGGGCGGGGACGCTTCACCCCTCCACTTT. Translating gives CASSSGGDASPLHF.

V and J are TRBV7-3 and TRBJ2-1, with 10 bases identical to TRBD2. Trimming at V came to 3 bases and at J to 6 bases, leaving 8 bases not matched to a gene. Germline lookup yields CDR1 SGHTA and CDR2 FQGTGA. This CDR3 is built from 16 residues. The CDR3 here is CASSFMPSGGVNEQFF. The CDR3, as DNA: TGTGCCAGCAGCTTTATGCCTAGCGGGGGTGTCAATGAGCAGTTCTTC.

The chain has TRBV3-1 (or the pseudogene TRBV3-2) and TRBJ2-2, with D uncertain. Germline lookup yields CDR1 LGHDT and CDR2 YNNKEL (reference sequence). V was cut by 2 bases and J by 3 bases, with 13 bases left in between. The CDR3 sequence is 16 residues long. The CDR3 DNA reads as TGTGCCAGCAGCCAAAGAGCGCAGGCGTACACCGGGGAGCTGTTTTTT. This sequence encodes CASSQRAQAYTGELFF.

The chain recombines TRBV6-5 with TRBJ2-7; a weak D match, TRBD2 (5 bases). The V gene's germline CDR1 is MNHEY and CDR2 SVGAGI. The CDR3 sequence is 13 residues long. The V end was cut by 0 bases, the J end by 7 bases, with 10 bases between. The DNA for the CDR3 is TGTGCCAGCAGTTACTCGTCGACGGGGGAGCAGTACTTC. Its protein product is CASSYSSTGEQYF.

This clone was seen more than once but under ten times. The rearrangement links TRBV9 to TRBJ1-4; the D is unclear. Germline assignment: CDR1 SGDLS and CDR2 YYNGEE. V was cut by 0 bases and J by 8 bases, with 14 bases left in between. CDR3 size: 15 residues. CDR3 loop: CASSVGVGQSEKLFF. CDR3 nucleotides: TGTGCCAGCAGCGTAGGGGTCGGGCAGTCCGAAAAACTGTTTTTT.

This chain links TRBV28 with TRBJ2-7; the D is unclear. V shed 1 base and J shed 6 bases, with 10 bases lying between them. CDR1 and CDR2 (germline): MDHEN, SYDVKM. This CDR3 contains 13 residues. CDR3 DNA sequence: TGTGCCAGCAGTTTATCCGGGTTCCCCGAGCAGTACTTC. Protein product: CASSLSGFPEQYF.

J is TRBJ2-7 and V is TRBV25-1, with 8 bases fitting TRBD1. The V gene's germline CDR1 is MGHDK and CDR2 SYGVNS. Unmatched junction bases numbered 16, after V lost 3 bases and J lost 9 bases. The CDR3 totals 16 residues. Here the CDR3 DNA reads TGTGCCAGCAGTGACCCGGACAGGGAGGAGGTGGTCGGGCAGTACTTC. Residues: CASSDPDREEVVGQYF.

This chain connects TRBV6-5 to TRBJ2-1; D gene unclear. The V and J ends lost 6 bases and 8 bases respectively, with 14 bases between them. Looked up from germline, CDR1 is MNHEY and CDR2 is SVGAGI. The CDR3 loop spans 13 amino acids. Here the CDR3 reads CASSPLVIHEQFF. For the CDR3, the DNA is TGTGCCAGCAGCCCCTTAGTAATCCATGAGCAGTTCTTC.

The chain is built from TRBV12-3 or TRBV12-4 and TRBJ1-1, with D unclear. The V end lost 3 bases, the J end lost 2 bases, and 4 bases lay between the germline ends. This CDR3 has 12 amino acids. CDR3 amino acids: CASSFGNTEAFF. The CDR3 nucleotides are TGTGCCAGCAGTTTCGGAAACACTGAAGCTTTCTTT.

The genes are TRBV30 and TRBJ2-5, with 7 bases that match TRBD1. Per the germline V gene, CDR1 is GTSNPN and CDR2 is SVGIG (reference sequence). The CDR3 totals 15 residues. J gave up 7 bases and V 1 base, and 12 bases lay outside the gene matches. The CDR3 sequence is CAWSAGTVYETTQYF. The CDR3 nucleotides read TGTGCCTGGAGTGCCGGGACAGTTTACGAGACGACCCAGTACTTC.

V is TRBV6-2 or TRBV6-3 and J is TRBJ1-5; a possible D gene is TRBD1 (5 bases). In germline, CDR1 is MNHEY, CDR2 SVGEGT. The CDR3 extends over 15 amino acids. Trimming took 7 bases from V and 1 from J, leaving 14 bases between them. The chain's CDR3 is CASTPGGTSNQPQHF. CDR3 DNA: TGTGCCAGCACCCCGGGAGGGACGAGCAATCAGCCCCAGCATTTT.

The chain links TRBV5-6 to TRBJ1-4; D uncertain. Deletions cut 0 bases from V and 1 base from J, with 10 bases between. Germline values: CDR1 SGHDT, CDR2 YYEEEE. The CDR3 extends over 16 amino acids. Here the CDR3 reads CASSLAAGLTNEKLFF. CDR3 DNA sequence: TGTGCCAGCAGCTTGGCGGCGGGTTTAACTAATGAAAAACTGTTTTTT.

The gene calls are TRBV7-8 and TRBJ2-7; 8 positions agree with TRBD1. Germline CDR1 SGHVS, CDR2 FQNEAQ. J gave up 0 bases and V 5 bases, and 9 bases lay outside the gene matches. The CDR3 contains 16 residues. CDR3: CASSQTRQGTSYEQYF. The DNA for the CDR3 is TGTGCCAGCAGCCAAACGAGACAGGGGACCTCCTACGAGCAGTACTTC.

V is TRBV5-1 and J is TRBJ1-1, with D perhaps matching TRBD1 (5 bases). The V gene's germline CDR1 is SGHRS and CDR2 YFSETQ. The CDR3 totals 15 residues. V shed 4 bases and J shed 4 bases, with 17 bases lying between them. DNA for the CDR3: TGCGCCAGCAGCCCCTCCTCCCGGGGGAGCACTGAAGCTTTCTTT. Protein product: CASSPSSRGSTEAFF.